The subject of this entry is one T cell receptor beta chain. The data originate from a study of OX40 agonist ivuxolimab in advanced cancers. Turning to the study itself: Patients received the agonistic anti-OX40 (CD134) antibody ivuxolimab.

The CDR3 is 13 amino acids. V trimming: 7 bases; J trimming: 11 bases; junction bases outside the gene matches: 11. Germline lookup yields CDR1 MNHEY and CDR2 SVGAGI. Measured with immunoSEQ multiplex PCR; TCRdb has only the in-frame clones, and not every one. The sample carries 65,000 to 80,000 clones, 80% recorded once. It was autoimmune disease history or systemic immunosuppression that excluded patients. This sequence joins TRBV6-5 and TRBJ1-1, with 9 bases fitting TRBD1. The receptor's source is an adult with an advanced solid tumor such as melanoma, head and neck, liver or kidney cancer. This specimen was CD4+ or CD8+ T cells sorted from blood, taken in a trial of the OX40 agonist ivuxolimab. CDR3 nucleotides: TGTGCCAGCACCCGCGGGACAGGGAGTTTCGCTTTCTTT. Its translation: CASTRGTGSFAFF.